The rows below give T cell receptor beta chains drawn from one sample of a study of shared T cell receptors in the human thymus. The protocol was immunoSEQ multiplex PCR, while the TCRdb copy is restricted to in-frame clones and leaves out a portion. The profile shows roughly 500,000 clones, 75% to 85% of them singletons. These same data were also listed under a study on human thymus T cells.

Sequenced sample: thymocytes. Every receptor here comes from a boy under three years old with a congenital heart defect. The CDR3 runs from the conserved cysteine through the conserved F or W. Fields, in order: CDR3 DNA, CDR3 protein, V gene, J gene, clone size, D gene. A D gene is named only where the DNA matches it firmly. Size values are once, few and many counts, or a class for expanded clones, and some rows have none.

CDR3 DNA: TGTGCCAGCAGCTTAGGGGGGGGCGAGCACGAGCAGTACTTC
CDR3 protein: CASSLGGGEHEQYF
V gene: TRBV7-9
J gene: TRBJ2-7
clone size: NA
D gene: NA

CDR3 DNA: TGTGCCAGCAGCTTGGAGGCCAGGGCCAACTATGGCTACACCTTC
CDR3 protein: CASSLEARANYGYTF
V gene: TRBV5-6
J gene: TRBJ1-2
clone size: NA
D gene: NA

CDR3 DNA: TGTGCCAGCAGCCGCCTACGTCCGGACAGGGACGAGCAGTACTTC
CDR3 protein: CASSRLRPDRDEQYF
V gene: TRBV5-6
J gene: TRBJ2-7
clone size: once
D gene: TRBD1

CDR3 DNA: TGTGCCAGCAGGGAAGTAACAGGGGGGGGAGGAAACACCATATATTTT
CDR3 protein: CASREVTGGGGNTIYF
V gene: TRBV6-1
J gene: TRBJ1-3
clone size: once
D gene: TRBD1

CDR3 DNA: TGCGCCAGCAGCCAAGAACGAGGGAGGAAGGAGACCCAGTACTTC
CDR3 protein: CASSQERGRKETQYF
V gene: TRBV4-1
J gene: TRBJ2-5
clone size: once
D gene: NA

CDR3 DNA: TGTGCCAGCAGCCCGACTAGCGGGAGTACCGAGCAGTACTTC
CDR3 protein: CASSPTSGSTEQYF
V gene: TRBV6-5
J gene: TRBJ2-7
clone size: few
D gene: TRBD2

CDR3 DNA: TGTGCCAGCAGTGTGGACAGGGACTATGGCTACACCTTC
CDR3 protein: CASSVDRDYGYTF
V gene: TRBV2
J gene: TRBJ1-2
clone size: NA
D gene: TRBD1

CDR3 DNA: TGTGCCTGGAGTCCAGGACAGGGAGGGGAATCTGGAAACACCATATATTTT
CDR3 protein: CAWSPGQGGESGNTIYF
V gene: TRBV30
J gene: TRBJ1-3
clone size: NA
D gene: TRBD1

CDR3 DNA: TGTGCCAGCAGTTTACTACCCCGGGGGGTGGGGGAAAAACTGTTTTTT
CDR3 protein: CASSLLPRGVGEKLFF
V gene: TRBV27
J gene: TRBJ1-4
clone size: NA
D gene: NA

CDR3 DNA: TGTGCCAGAGAGTTCTACGAGCAGTACTTC
CDR3 protein: CAREFYEQYF
V gene: TRBV10-3
J gene: TRBJ2-7
clone size: NA
D gene: NA

CDR3 DNA: TGTGCCAGCAGTGAGTTGCCGGAGGGGGCGAAGCAGCCCCAGCATTTT
CDR3 protein: CASSELPEGAKQPQHF
V gene: TRBV2
J gene: TRBJ1-5
clone size: NA
D gene: TRBD1

CDR3 DNA: TGCGCCAGCAGTGTGAGTCCGCCTAGCGGGAGGAACGAGCAGTACTTC
CDR3 protein: CASSVSPPSGRNEQYF
V gene: TRBV10-2
J gene: TRBJ2-7
clone size: few
D gene: TRBD2

CDR3 DNA: TGCGCCAGCAGCCAAGAAGGTAGCGGGACCTACGAGCAGTACTTC
CDR3 protein: CASSQEGSGTYEQYF
V gene: TRBV4-3
J gene: TRBJ2-7
clone size: once
D gene: TRBD2

CDR3 DNA: TGTGCCAGCAGTTTAGGCCTTCGGGGGTCGCTGTTTTTT
CDR3 protein: CASSLGLRGSLFF
V gene: TRBV27
J gene: TRBJ2-2
clone size: NA
D gene: NA

CDR3 DNA: TGCAGCGTCAGGGACATTAGCTCTGGGGCCAACGTCCTGACTTTC
CDR3 protein: CSVRDISSGANVLTF
V gene: TRBV29-1
J gene: TRBJ2-6
clone size: NA
D gene: NA

CDR3 DNA: TGTGCCAGTAGTATAGTCGGACTAGCGGGGAATGAGCAGTTCTTC
CDR3 protein: CASSIVGLAGNEQFF
V gene: TRBV19
J gene: TRBJ2-1
clone size: NA
D gene: TRBD2

CDR3 DNA: TGTGCCAGCAGTTACGATAGGACATCGAACACTGAAGCTTTCTTT
CDR3 protein: CASSYDRTSNTEAFF
V gene: TRBV6-5
J gene: TRBJ1-1
clone size: NA
D gene: NA

CDR3 DNA: TGCGCCAGCAGCTTGGATCTAGCGGGAGTAAGAGAGACCCAGTACTTC
CDR3 protein: CASSLDLAGVRETQYF
V gene: TRBV5-1
J gene: TRBJ2-5
clone size: NA
D gene: TRBD2

CDR3 DNA: TGTGCCACCAGCAGAGACTCCGGGGAGCTGTTTTTT
CDR3 protein: CATSRDSGELFF
V gene: TRBV15
J gene: TRBJ2-2
clone size: NA
D gene: NA

CDR3 DNA: TGTGCCAGCAGCTTACCGTGGGGGGGCAGATACCCCTACAATGAGCAGTTCTTC
CDR3 protein: CASSLPWGGRYPYNEQFF
V gene: TRBV7-2
J gene: TRBJ2-1
clone size: NA
D gene: NA

CDR3 DNA: TGTGCCAGCAGTCCTACCCGGGAACACTTCACAGATACGCAGTATTTT
CDR3 protein: CASSPTREHFTDTQYF
V gene: TRBV11-1
J gene: TRBJ2-3
clone size: NA
D gene: NA

CDR3 DNA: TGTGCTAGTGCCCCCGGTACCGGGGCGGGAGGTGACGAGCAGTACTTC
CDR3 protein: CASAPGTGAGGDEQYF
V gene: TRBV12-5
J gene: TRBJ2-7
clone size: NA
D gene: TRBD2

CDR3 DNA: TGTGCCAGCACCCAGCGCGGCAGAGCCAAAAACATTCAGTACTTC
CDR3 protein: CASTQRGRAKNIQYF
V gene: TRBV5-5
J gene: TRBJ2-4
clone size: few
D gene: NA

CDR3 DNA: TGCGCCAGCAGCCCCTCCCCGGGAACCCAAGAGACCCAGTACTTC
CDR3 protein: CASSPSPGTQETQYF
V gene: TRBV5-1
J gene: TRBJ2-5
clone size: NA
D gene: NA

CDR3 DNA: TGTGCCAGCAGTTTCATAGCGGGACCCCACAATGAGCAGTTCTTC
CDR3 protein: CASSFIAGPHNEQFF
V gene: TRBV27
J gene: TRBJ2-1
clone size: NA
D gene: TRBD2

CDR3 DNA: TGTGCCAGCGGGTATCGGAGGGGAATCGCCTACGAGCAGTACTTC
CDR3 protein: CASGYRRGIAYEQYF
V gene: TRBV2
J gene: TRBJ2-7
clone size: once
D gene: NA

CDR3 DNA: TGCGCCAGCAGCTTAACCCGGGACATAACCAATGAGCAGTTCTTC
CDR3 protein: CASSLTRDITNEQFF
V gene: TRBV4-3
J gene: TRBJ2-1
clone size: NA
D gene: NA

CDR3 DNA: TGCGCCAGCAGCTCCCTCCCACTAGCGGGAGGGCCGGAGCTGTTTTTT
CDR3 protein: CASSSLPLAGGPELFF
V gene: TRBV5-1
J gene: TRBJ2-2
clone size: NA
D gene: TRBD2

CDR3 DNA: TGTGCCAGCAACCGTGAGGTAGCGGGTACCCCCTACGAGCAGTACTTC
CDR3 protein: CASNREVAGTPYEQYF
V gene: TRBV5-8
J gene: TRBJ2-7
clone size: once
D gene: TRBD2

CDR3 DNA: TGTGCCAGCAGTTTCCGCGCCGGGAGGGGAGGACGTTTCACTGAAGCTTTCTTT
CDR3 protein: CASSFRAGRGGRFTEAFF
V gene: TRBV28
J gene: TRBJ1-1
clone size: NA
D gene: NA

CDR3 DNA: TGTGCCAGCAGCATCCTACTAGCGGCAAAGACCTACGAGCAGTACTTC
CDR3 protein: CASSILLAAKTYEQYF
V gene: TRBV7-9
J gene: TRBJ2-7
clone size: NA
D gene: TRBD2

CDR3 DNA: TGTGCCAGCAGCCTCTCGAGGGTGAACTATGGCTACACCTTC
CDR3 protein: CASSLSRVNYGYTF
V gene: TRBV5-4
J gene: TRBJ1-2
clone size: NA
D gene: NA

CDR3 DNA: TGTGCCAGCAGCCAAGATCGGACGAGACTAGCGGAAGAGACCCAGTACTTC
CDR3 protein: CASSQDRTRLAEETQYF
V gene: TRBV4-2
J gene: TRBJ2-5
clone size: few
D gene: TRBD2

CDR3 DNA: TGCAGCGTTAACGGTGTTAACAATGAGCAGTTCTTC
CDR3 protein: CSVNGVNNEQFF
V gene: TRBV29-1
J gene: TRBJ2-1
clone size: NA
D gene: NA

CDR3 DNA: TGTGCCAGCAGTTGGGACAGTGCTAGCACAGATACGCAGTATTTT
CDR3 protein: CASSWDSASTDTQYF
V gene: TRBV7-6
J gene: TRBJ2-3
clone size: NA
D gene: TRBD1

CDR3 DNA: TGCGCCAGCAGCTTGGGAGGCGGCCAAGAGACCCAGTACTTC
CDR3 protein: CASSLGGGQETQYF
V gene: TRBV5-1
J gene: TRBJ2-5
clone size: NA
D gene: NA

CDR3 DNA: TGTGCCAGCAGCTTCCAGACAGGGGCCGATGGCTACACCTTC
CDR3 protein: CASSFQTGADGYTF
V gene: TRBV5-6
J gene: TRBJ1-2
clone size: NA
D gene: TRBD1

CDR3 DNA: TGTGCCAGCAGCTTATGGGTAGCGGGAGGTGGGACAGATACGCAGTATTTT
CDR3 protein: CASSLWVAGGGTDTQYF
V gene: TRBV7-6
J gene: TRBJ2-3
clone size: NA
D gene: TRBD2

CDR3 DNA: TGTGCCAGCAGCTCCTGGACAGGGGGTGATACGCAGTATTTT
CDR3 protein: CASSSWTGGDTQYF
V gene: TRBV5-6
J gene: TRBJ2-3
clone size: NA
D gene: TRBD1

CDR3 DNA: TGTGCCAGCAGCGGGACGGCGGGGGGCGGAGAGACCCAGTACTTC
CDR3 protein: CASSGTAGGGETQYF
V gene: TRBV9
J gene: TRBJ2-5
clone size: NA
D gene: TRBD2

CDR3 DNA: TGCGCCAGGCCGACATCTGCGGGGGCTTTAGAGTTCTTC
CDR3 protein: CARPTSAGALEFF
V gene: TRBV4-1
J gene: TRBJ2-1
clone size: few
D gene: NA

CDR3 DNA: TGTGCCAGCAGTTTTGACAGGGATGATGGAGACTATGGCTACACCTTC
CDR3 protein: CASSFDRDDGDYGYTF
V gene: TRBV28
J gene: TRBJ1-2
clone size: NA
D gene: TRBD1

CDR3 DNA: TGTGCCACCAGCAGAGACCGACTAACAGATACGCAGTATTTT
CDR3 protein: CATSRDRLTDTQYF
V gene: TRBV15
J gene: TRBJ2-3
clone size: NA
D gene: NA

CDR3 DNA: TGTGCCAGCAGCGTAGGACTAGCGGGAGGAGGGGACAATGAGCAGTTCTTC
CDR3 protein: CASSVGLAGGGDNEQFF
V gene: TRBV9
J gene: TRBJ2-1
clone size: NA
D gene: TRBD2

CDR3 DNA: TGCGCCAGCAGCCAAGATCTCGGTCTACCTCCCACAGATACGCAGTATTTT
CDR3 protein: CASSQDLGLPPTDTQYF
V gene: TRBV4-3
J gene: TRBJ2-3
clone size: NA
D gene: NA

CDR3 DNA: TGTGCCAGCAGCCCGATTAACGCGTTTGAAGCTTTCTTT
CDR3 protein: CASSPINAFEAFF
V gene: TRBV11-2
J gene: TRBJ1-1
clone size: NA
D gene: NA

CDR3 DNA: TGTGCCAGCACCCCCCGACAGGGAACCGGGGAGCTGTTTTTT
CDR3 protein: CASTPRQGTGELFF
V gene: TRBV27
J gene: TRBJ2-2
clone size: once
D gene: TRBD1

CDR3 DNA: TGTGCCAGCTCCTCTGGCCGTGGCTACACCTTC
CDR3 protein: CASSSGRGYTF
V gene: TRBV7-9
J gene: TRBJ1-2
clone size: once
D gene: NA